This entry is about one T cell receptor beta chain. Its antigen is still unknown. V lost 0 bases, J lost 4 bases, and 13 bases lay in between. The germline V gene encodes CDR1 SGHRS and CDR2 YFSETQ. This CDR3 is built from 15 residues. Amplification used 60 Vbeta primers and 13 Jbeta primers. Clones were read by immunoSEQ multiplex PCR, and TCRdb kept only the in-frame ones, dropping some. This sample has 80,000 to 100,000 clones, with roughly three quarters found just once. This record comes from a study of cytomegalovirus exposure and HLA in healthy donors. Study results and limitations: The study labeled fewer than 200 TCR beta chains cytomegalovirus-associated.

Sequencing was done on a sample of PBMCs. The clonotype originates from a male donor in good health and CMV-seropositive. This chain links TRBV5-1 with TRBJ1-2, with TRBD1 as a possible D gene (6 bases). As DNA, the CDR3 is TGCGCCAGCAGCTTGGCCACAGGGACGGGCTATGGCTACACCTTC. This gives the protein CASSLATGTGYGYTF.